Following are 12 T cell receptor beta chains from one sample sequenced in a study of cytomegalovirus exposure and HLA in healthy donors. Primers for the PCR totalled 60 Vbeta and 13 Jbeta. Using immunoSEQ multiplex PCR, the repertoire was profiled, and TCRdb retains in-frame clones only, with some absent. The sample has about 130,000 clones, less than 85% seen once. The sequencing sample was made of PBMCs. These TCRs come from a man aged 35 to 55 in good health and CMV-seronegative.

This clone has a handful of counts. The chain carries TRBV6-1 and TRBJ1-5; 9 nucleotides match TRBD1. The CDR3 loop spans 13 amino acids. Germline CDR1 MNHNS, CDR2 SASEGT. V shed 7 bases, J shed 6 bases, and the junction held 4 bases outside the gene matches. The CDR3 DNA sequence: TGTGCCAGCAACACAGGGGGCCTTCAGCCCCAGCATTTT. This translates into CASNTGGLQPQHF.

The gene calls are TRBV6-1 and TRBJ1-2, with 7 bases identical to TRBD1. Per the germline V gene, CDR1 is MNHNS and CDR2 is SASEGT. V gave up 8 bases and J gave up 1 base; unmatched junction bases: 7. The CDR3 extends over 14 amino acids. As DNA, the CDR3 is TGTGCCAGCGCCAAGGGGGCAGTTAACTATGGCTACACCTTC. Its protein product is CASAKGAVNYGYTF.

The rearrangement joins TRBV5-1 to TRBJ2-1; perhaps TRBD2 as D (6 bases). The CDR3 has 14 residues. Germline V gives CDR1 SGHRS, CDR2 YFSETQ. Trimming took off 4 bases at V and 8 bases at J, with 16 bases between the two ends. The DNA of the CDR3 is TGCGCCAGCAGCCCGGAGACTAGTGAGGATGAGCAGTTCTTC. It specifies CASSPETSEDEQFF.

CDR3 sequence (DNA): TGTGCCACCAGCAGAGATGTACAGGTAAATCAGCCCCAGCATTTT. Amino acid sequence: CATSRDVQVNQPQHF. The J gene is TRBJ1-5, the V gene TRBV15; D is perhaps TRBD1 (5 bases). The germline V gene encodes CDR1 LNHNV and CDR2 YYDKDF (reference sequence). CDR3 size: 15 residues. The V and J ends lost 0 bases and 4 bases respectively, with 10 bases between them.

This rearrangement joins TRBV6-1 to TRBJ2-7; 8 nucleotides match TRBD1. CDR3 length: 15 residues. Germline assignment: CDR1 MNHNS and CDR2 SASEGT. With 2 bases clipped from V and 7 bases from J, the junction kept 10 bases outside the gene matches. CDR3 sequence (DNA): TGTGCCAGCAGTGAAAAAGGACAGGGACGTCGGGAGCAGTACTTC. It is translated as CASSEKGQGRREQYF.

J is TRBJ2-5 and V is TRBV20-1; no clear D gene. V was trimmed by 4 bases and J by 2 bases, leaving 5 bases between them. Germline assignment: CDR1 DFQATT and CDR2 SNEGSKA (reference sequence). The CDR3 length is 11 residues. The CDR3 sequence: CSATVQETQYF. The CDR3 coding sequence is TGCAGTGCTACCGTACAAGAGACCCAGTACTTC.

This clone was detected only a few times. V is TRBV4-3 and J is TRBJ2-7, with TRBD1 identical over 11 bases. The trim removed 2 bases at V and 3 bases at J, leaving 6 bases unmatched. CDR1 and CDR2 from the germline V gene are LGHNA and YSLEER. The CDR3 has 16 residues. CDR3 bases: TGCGCCAGCAGCCAAAAAACCGGGACAGGGGGCTACGAGCAGTACTTC. It specifies CASSQKTGTGGYEQYF.

This chain links TRBV27 with TRBJ1-2; D is unclear. V was cut by 0 bases and J by 5 bases, with 13 bases left in between. The germline CDR1 and CDR2 sequences are MNHEY and SMNVEV (reference sequence). The CDR3 is made up of 15 amino acids. CDR3 sequence: CASSLSSASTYGYTF. The CDR3 DNA is TGTGCCAGCAGTTTATCTAGCGCGTCTACTTATGGCTACACCTTC.

The chain couples TRBV9 to TRBJ1-1, with 7 bases matching TRBD1. CDR1 SGDLS and CDR2 YYNGEE come from the germline V gene. The CDR3 spans 15 residues. V shed 3 bases, J shed 4 bases, and the junction held 9 bases outside the gene matches. In nucleotides, the CDR3 is TGTGCCAGCAGCGAAAGACAGGGAGGTTTCACTGAAGCTTTCTTT. It yields the protein CASSERQGGFTEAFF.

V is TRBV6-5 and J is TRBJ2-1; possibly TRBD1 for D (6 bases). The CDR3 has 14 residues. The germline V gene encodes CDR1 MNHEY and CDR2 SVGAGI. Trimming stripped 6 bases from V and 4 bases from J, with 13 bases between. This chain's CDR3 is CASSEQGLYNEQFF. CDR3 DNA: TGTGCCAGCAGCGAACAGGGATTATACAATGAGCAGTTCTTC.

A note on this clone: The junction does not match germline at one end; this may be a read error. The chain is built from TRBV7-8 and TRBJ2-2, with a possible D match to TRBD2 (6 bases). The germline CDR1 and CDR2 sequences are SGHVS and FQNEAQ. There are 16 residues in the CDR3. Written as DNA, the CDR3 is TGCGCCAGCAGCTTACTGCGGGGTATGAACACCGGGGAGCTGTTTTTT. It is translated as CASSLLRGMNTGELFF.

J is TRBJ2-2 and V is TRBV6-6, with 8 nucleotides matching TRBD2. Germline trimming cut 4 bases from V and 5 bases from J; bases unmatched to any gene: 6. The CDR3 has 15 amino acids. Germline CDR1 is MNHNY and CDR2 is SVGAGI (reference sequence). The CDR3 sequence is CASSLAGLETGELFF. DNA for the CDR3: TGTGCCAGCAGTTTGGCGGGACTAGAAACCGGGGAGCTGTTTTTT.